These 20 T cell receptor beta chains share one sample of origin, sequenced in a study of T-cell memory formation after mild COVID-19. Using its own MiXCR run on the 5' RACE reads, TCRdb lists one record per CDR3 protein. The table shows 350,000 to 450,000 distinct CDR3 sequences, with 28% occurring only once. The sequencing sample was made of PBMCs or a T cell subset sorted from them (not recorded which). Every receptor here comes from an adult woman who had mild COVID-19 (a few samples of this study predate the infection). Cell type and time point are not known.

The V gene is TRBV7-9, the J gene TRBJ1-5; D gene uncertain. V lost 1 base, J lost 0 bases, and 7 bases lay in between. Germline V gene sequence: CDR1 SEHNR, CDR2 FQNEAQ (reference sequence). This CDR3 spans 15 amino acids. The CDR3 DNA reads as TGTGCCAGCAGCTTAGTCGGGTATAGCAATCAGCCCCAGCATTTT. It is translated as CASSLVGYSNQPQHF.

This clonotype was observed a handful of times. The DNA for the CDR3 is TGTGCCACCAGCAGAGACGGGACAGATTATTTCTACGAGCAGTACTTC. Protein sequence: CATSRDGTDYFYEQYF. This chain links TRBV15 with TRBJ2-7; 7 bases align to TRBD1. V trimming: 0 bases; J trimming: 3 bases; junction bases outside the gene matches: 8. The CDR3 totals 16 residues. CDR1 and CDR2 from the germline V gene are LNHNV and YYDKDF (reference sequence).

This clonotype was seen a few times. V usage is TRBV12-3 or TRBV12-4 and J usage is TRBJ2-5, with 7 bases identical to TRBD2. V shed 3 bases and J 4 bases; nucleotides not matched to a gene: 5. CDR3 length: 14 residues. CDR3 DNA sequence: TGTGCCAGCAGTTTTGGGGGGGGAGCAGAGACCCAGTACTTC. It yields the protein CASSFGGGAETQYF.

The chain recombines TRBV5-6 with TRBJ2-7, with unresolved D. Trimming shortened V by 2 bases and J by 5 bases, and 8 bases separated the two germline ends. The CDR3 covers 12 residues. The germline CDR1 and CDR2 sequences are SGHDT and YYEEEE. The CDR3 region is CASSFVNDEQYF. CDR3 nucleotides: TGTGCCAGCAGCTTTGTGAATGACGAGCAGTACTTC.

This chain connects TRBV11-2 to TRBJ1-2; D is possibly TRBD1 (6 bases). Germline V gene lookup returns CDR1 SGHAT and CDR2 FQNNGV. CDR3 length equals 16 residues. The V end was cut by 7 bases, the J end by 4 bases, with 22 bases between. The CDR3 region is CASNTVPRGPGYGYTF. The CDR3 nucleotides are TGTGCCAGCAACACCGTTCCCAGGGGACCTGGCTATGGCTACACCTTC.

The chain recombines TRBV6-5 with TRBJ1-1; D is undetermined. CDR1 and CDR2 (germline): MNHEY, SVGAGI. CDR3 length: 14 residues. V was pared by 0 bases and J by 4 bases, with 9 bases between. The CDR3: CASSYSGGRTEAFF. DNA for the CDR3: TGTGCCAGCAGTTACTCGGGAGGACGCACTGAAGCTTTCTTT.

The chain couples TRBV7-2 to TRBJ1-2, with a possible D match to TRBD1 (5 bases). The CDR3 is 13 residues long. V was cut by 1 base and J by 7 bases, with 10 bases left in between. Germline CDR1 is SGHTA and CDR2 is FQGNSA. The CDR3 region is CASSLGEGTGYTF. The CDR3 DNA reads as TGTGCCAGCAGCTTAGGGGAAGGGACTGGCTACACCTTC.

Only a few counts were recorded for this clonotype. The chain is built from TRBV29-1 and TRBJ2-1, with D unresolved. The length of the CDR3 is 15 residues. V shed 4 bases and J shed 2 bases, with 15 bases lying between them. Germline V lookup: CDR1 SQVTM, CDR2 ANQGSEA. The CDR3 sequence: CSVGRFATTYNEQFF. CDR3 coding DNA: TGCAGCGTTGGGCGGTTTGCTACTACCTACAATGAGCAGTTCTTC.

This clonotype appeared a few times. The rearrangement uses TRBV5-1 and TRBJ2-7; the match to TRBD1 covers 7 bases. Germline CDR1 SGHRS, CDR2 YFSETQ. The CDR3 covers 13 residues. V was pared by 5 bases and J by 0 bases, with 2 bases of the junction left unmatched. The CDR3 nucleotides are TGCGCCAGCAGAACAGGGGTCTCCTACGAGCAGTACTTC. Protein sequence: CASRTGVSYEQYF.

This clonotype has only a few counts. The V gene is TRBV13, the J gene TRBJ1-6; weak D call: TRBD1 (5 bases). The V end was cut by 5 bases, the J end by 8 bases, with 10 bases between. Looked up from germline, CDR1 is PRHDT and CDR2 is FYEKMQ (reference sequence). This CDR3 is built from 13 residues. CDR3 sequence reads: CASSLRGHSPLHF. The CDR3 region has the DNA TGTGCCAGCAGCCTCCGGGGCCATTCACCCCTCCACTTT.

The rearrangement joins TRBV6-1 to TRBJ2-2; a possible D gene is TRBD1 (6 bases). The CDR3 is 15 residues long. The germline V gene has CDR1 MNHNS and CDR2 SASEGT. Trimming cost V 3 bases and J 7 bases, with 15 bases left between them. The CDR3, as DNA: TGTGCCAGCAGTGATCCCATCAGGGGCAGCGGGGAGCTGTTTTTT. The encoded protein is CASSDPIRGSGELFF.

The chain has TRBV9 and TRBJ2-1; 12 bases fit TRBD2. The CDR3 consists of 16 residues. After removal of 3 bases from V and 4 bases from J, the junction contained 5 bases not matched to a gene. Germline CDR1 is SGDLS and CDR2 is YYNGEE. The CDR3 region has the DNA TGTGCCAGCAGCGGGTCTAGCGGGAGGGGTTACAATGAGCAGTTCTTC. This codes for CASSGSSGRGYNEQFF.

The CDR3 nucleotides read TGTGCCAGCAGCTTTGGACTAGATACGCAGTATTTT. Translation: CASSFGLDTQYF. The rearrangement joins TRBV7-9 to TRBJ2-3; maybe TRBD2 (5 bases). Germline CDR1 and CDR2: SEHNR and FQNEAQ (reference sequence). The V gene lost 3 bases and the J gene lost 5 bases, with 6 bases spanning the gap. This CDR3 contains 12 residues.

This chain connects TRBV3-1 to TRBJ2-7; tentative D call: TRBD2 (6 bases). CDR1 is LGHDT, CDR2 YNNKEL, per germline (reference sequence). V shed 4 bases and J shed 6 bases, with 10 bases lying between them. The CDR3 sequence is 12 residues long. In DNA form, the CDR3 reads TGTGCCAGCAGCCTACACGGGGGCGAGCAGTACTTC. Translating gives CASSLHGGEQYF.

The table lists this clonotype with a few counts. This chain uses TRBV7-2 with TRBJ1-1, with 8 bases lining up with TRBD1. From germline, CDR1 is SGHTA and CDR2 FQGNSA. The CDR3 loop spans 15 amino acids. J gave up 4 bases and V 8 bases, and 12 bases lay outside the gene matches. The CDR3 bases are TGTGCCAGCGGGACGCAGGGGGCCGGGAGCACTGAAGCTTTCTTT. Encoded protein: CASGTQGAGSTEAFF.

The V and J genes are TRBV29-1 and TRBJ1-5; D is unclear. The CDR3 loop spans 13 amino acids. Germline loops: CDR1 SQVTM, CDR2 ANQGSEA. V shed 5 bases and J shed 9 bases, with 17 bases lying between them. As DNA, the CDR3 is TGCAGCGTTCTGGGTTTCCCTAACGGGCCCCAGCATTTT. Its protein is CSVLGFPNGPQHF.

A note on this clonotype: A much larger clone differs by one base, so this may be a read error. This chain connects TRBV7-2 to TRBJ1-2, with D maybe TRBD1 (6 bases). The CDR3 is 12 residues long. The V gene lost 2 bases and the J gene lost 8 bases, with 9 bases spanning the gap. Germline V gene data show CDR1 as SGHTA and CDR2 as FQGNSA. The CDR3 sequence is CASSLPGDGYTF. The CDR3 nucleotides are TGTGCCAGCAGCTTACCAGGGGACGGCTACACCTTC.

This clonotype has more than one count but fewer than ten. J is TRBJ2-1 and V is TRBV6-4, with D possibly TRBD2 on 5 matching bases. From germline, CDR1 is MRHNA and CDR2 SNTAGT. V was cut by 6 bases and J by 0 bases, with 9 bases left in between. There are 14 residues in the CDR3. For the CDR3, the DNA is TGTGCCAGCAGGAGGGAGAGCTCCTACAATGAGCAGTTCTTC. Translating gives CASRRESSYNEQFF.

A few counts support this clonotype. The gene calls are TRBV29-1 and TRBJ2-7; D gene uncertain. The germline V and J ends were trimmed by 4 bases and 1 base, with 11 bases remaining between them. The CDR3 contains 13 residues. Germline-derived CDR1 and CDR2 are SQVTM and ANQGSEA. CDR3 sequence reads: CSVAGLGSYEQYF. The CDR3 region has the DNA TGCAGCGTTGCGGGCCTGGGTTCCTACGAGCAGTACTTC.

This chain connects TRBV20-1 to TRBJ1-1, with D unresolved. Germline lookup yields CDR1 DFQATT and CDR2 SNEGSKA (reference sequence). The CDR3 runs to 12 residues. Trimming removed 7 bases from V and 4 bases from J, with 13 bases in between. The CDR3 loop is CSGGGDSTEAFF. The CDR3 DNA follows: TGCAGTGGAGGCGGGGATAGCACTGAAGCTTTCTTT.